Below, 23 T cell receptor beta chains from the same sample are listed, as sequenced in a study of cytomegalovirus exposure and HLA in healthy donors. Primers: 60 Vbeta forward and 13 Jbeta reverse. Assay: immunoSEQ multiplex PCR; the TCRdb copy retains only in-frame clones and omits some. Here the sample spans under 250,000 clones, around 80% being singletons. Source material: PBMCs. Receptors were obtained from a boy aged 2 to 10 in good health and CMV-seronegative.

V and J are TRBV18 and TRBJ1-2; D remains unclear. CDR1 is KGHSH and CDR2 is LQKENI in the germline V gene. The V end was cut by 4 bases, the J end by 10 bases, with 19 bases between. This CDR3 spans 14 amino acids. DNA for the CDR3: TGTGCCAGCTCACTCCGTGACGGAGGATTTGACTACACCTTC. Amino acids: CASSLRDGGFDYTF.

The chain combines TRBV7-8 with TRBJ2-2, with 8 bases fitting TRBD2. Trimming took 2 bases from V and 1 from J; bases not matched to a gene: 3. The CDR3 runs 16 residues. The V gene's germline CDR1 is SGHVS and CDR2 FQNEAQ. The CDR3 reads CASSLMSGGNTGELFF. The CDR3 bases are TGTGCCAGCAGCTTAATGAGCGGGGGGAACACCGGGGAGCTGTTTTTT.

The chain joins TRBV18 to TRBJ2-7; D possibly corresponds to TRBD2 (5 bases). Per the germline V gene, CDR1 is KGHSH and CDR2 is LQKENI. The CDR3 has 13 residues. V lost 3 bases to trimming and J lost 7 bases, with 13 bases between them. The CDR3 DNA reads as TGTGCCAGCTCACCTTTATCCGGGGAAGAGCAGTACTTC. Amino acid sequence: CASSPLSGEEQYF.

The chain links TRBV6-5 to TRBJ2-7; a possible D gene is TRBD2 (8 bases). This CDR3 contains 14 residues. V was trimmed by 7 bases and J by 5 bases, leaving 18 bases between them. Germline CDR1 and CDR2: MNHEY and SVGAGI. This chain's CDR3 is CASTETGTRDEQYF. CDR3 DNA: TGTGCCAGCACCGAGACAGGGACTAGGGACGAGCAGTACTTC.

As DNA, the CDR3 is TGTGCCAGCAGCTCCACAGGGGGCTACACCGGGGAGCTGTTTTTT. Translated: CASSSTGGYTGELFF. The gene calls are TRBV7-9 and TRBJ2-2, with 9 positions matching TRBD1. The V and J ends lost 4 bases and 3 bases, in that order; junction bases with no gene match: 3. Germline lookup yields CDR1 SEHNR and CDR2 FQNEAQ (reference sequence). The CDR3 consists of 15 residues.

V usage is TRBV30 and J usage is TRBJ1-5, with a weak D call TRBD1 (6 bases). CDR1 and CDR2 (germline): GTSNPN, SVGIG (reference sequence). Between the trimmed V and J ends, which lost 3 bases and 6 bases, there was a span of 24 bases. The CDR3 consists of 17 residues. The CDR3 coding sequence is TGTGCCTGGAGCTCAGACAGGACCACCCCCCAAACTCAGCCCCAGCATTTT. It translates to CAWSSDRTTPQTQPQHF.

This sequence joins TRBV7-9 and TRBJ1-2; TRBD1 might be the D (5 bases). CDR3 length: 15 residues. Germline V lookup: CDR1 SEHNR, CDR2 FQNEAQ (reference sequence). Trimming cost V 2 bases and J 3 bases, with 13 bases left between them. The CDR3 DNA reads TGTGCCAGCAGCTTATTAGGGGCCCATGACTATGGCTACACCTTC. Protein product: CASSLLGAHDYGYTF.

This chain joins TRBV5-4 and TRBJ2-2, with 8 positions matching TRBD2. The germline CDR1 and CDR2 sequences are SGHNT and YYREEE (reference sequence). The CDR3 contains 16 residues. V was clipped by 4 bases and J by 6 bases; unmatched bases: 11. The CDR3 DNA is TGTGCCAGCAGCGTGAGCGGGACTAGTATGGCCGGGGAGCTGTTTTTT. Protein: CASSVSGTSMAGELFF. The whole variable domain, filled in from reference TRBV5-4 and TRBJ2-2, reads ETGVTQSPTHLIKTRGQQVTLRCSSQSGHNTVSWYQQALGQGPQFIFQYYREEENGRGNFPPRFSGLQFPNYSSELNVNALELDDSALYLCASSVSGTSMAGELFFGEGSRLTVL.

This clone occurred once. The gene calls are TRBV27 and TRBJ2-1; 14 nucleotides agree with TRBD2. The junction had 4 bases not matched to a gene; V was cut back by 4 bases and J by 5 bases. This CDR3 region has 16 residues. The germline V gene encodes CDR1 MNHEY and CDR2 SMNVEV (reference sequence). The chain's CDR3 is CASSSGTSGRNNEQFF. CDR3 DNA: TGTGCCAGCAGTTCCGGGACTAGCGGGAGAAACAATGAGCAGTTCTTC.

The chain links TRBV19 to TRBJ1-2, with 11 bases lining up with TRBD1. The V gene's germline CDR1 is LNHDA and CDR2 SQIVND (reference sequence). The CDR3 runs to 15 residues. V lost 9 bases to trimming and J lost 7 bases; unmatched junction nucleotides: 13. The CDR3 bases are TGTGCCAGCCACTTCCCGGGGACAGGGGGTTGTGGCTACACCTTC. It specifies CASHFPGTGGCGYTF.

The chain joins TRBV7-8 to TRBJ2-5; TRBD2 agrees at 13 bases. The ends lost 1 base at V and 2 bases at J; junction bases unmatched: 4. Germline V CDR1 and CDR2: SGHVS, FQNEAQ. CDR3 size: 17 residues. The CDR3 reads CASSLGPTSGGQETQYF. CDR3 in DNA: TGTGCCAGCAGCTTAGGGCCGACTAGCGGGGGGCAAGAGACCCAGTACTTC.

This chain joins TRBV30 and TRBJ2-3; D is unclear. The CDR3 contains 12 residues. Germline V CDR1 and CDR2: GTSNPN, SVGIG (reference sequence). With 3 bases removed from V and 2 bases from J, the gap between germline ends came to 6 bases. The CDR3 is CAWSSTTDTQYF. The CDR3 nucleotides are TGTGCCTGGAGCAGTACCACAGATACGCAGTATTTT.

The chain employs TRBV5-5 and TRBJ2-3; 13 bases are a match to TRBD2. Per germline, CDR1 SGHKS and CDR2 YYEKEE (reference sequence). V lost 0 bases and J lost 6; bases outside the gene matches: 7. The CDR3 covers 17 residues. The CDR3 DNA reads TGTGCCAGCAGCTTGGTTAGGACTAGCGGGGGATCGGATACGCAGTATTTT. This translates into CASSLVRTSGGSDTQYF.

About this clone: The junction differs from germline at one of its ends, possibly a read error. This chain uses TRBV7-9 with TRBJ1-2; 8 bases are shared with TRBD1. The CDR3 totals 13 residues. CDR1 and CDR2 from the germline V gene are SEHNR and FQNEAQ (reference sequence). Written as DNA, the CDR3 is TGTTCCAGCAGAAACACAGGGGGTGATGGCTACACCTTC. Translating gives CSSRNTGGDGYTF.

In this sample, this clone turned up a few times. The V and J genes are TRBV4-1 and TRBJ1-4; weak D call: TRBD1 (5 bases). The CDR3 spans 13 residues. V lost 3 bases to trimming and J lost 7 bases, with 9 bases between them. Germline CDR1 and CDR2: MGHRA and YSYEKL. As DNA, the CDR3 is TGCGCCAGCAGCCAGGCCAGGGCTGAAAAACTGTTTTTT. Translated: CASSQARAEKLFF.

The chain links TRBV30 to TRBJ2-1; 8 bases map to TRBD1. Germline V gene lookup returns CDR1 GTSNPN and CDR2 SVGIG (reference sequence). The CDR3 is made up of 15 amino acids. With 5 bases clipped from V and 8 bases from J, the junction kept 14 bases outside the gene matches. The CDR3 is CAWFFPRQGTHEQFF. In DNA, the CDR3 is TGTGCCTGGTTCTTTCCCCGACAGGGGACCCATGAGCAGTTCTTC.

This clone was detected once. The gene calls are TRBV7-8 and TRBJ2-7; 7 positions agree with TRBD1. The V gene's germline CDR1 is SGHVS and CDR2 FQNEAQ. V was pared by 5 bases and J by 6 bases, with 7 bases of the junction left unmatched. This CDR3 is 13 amino acids long. The CDR3 spells CASSNRGPGEQYF. Here the CDR3 DNA reads TGTGCCAGCAGCAACAGGGGCCCGGGCGAGCAGTACTTC.

In this sample, this clone turned up once. Other nucleotide sequences in the sample specify the same CDR3. The V gene is TRBV7-3, the J gene TRBJ1-1; unclear D gene. CDR3 length: 13 amino acids. Trimming removed 1 base at V and 4 bases at J, with 7 bases between. Germline V gene data show CDR1 as SGHTA and CDR2 as FQGTGA. CDR3 nucleotide sequence: TGTGCCAGCAGCTTAAATTCGGGCACTGAAGCTTTCTTT. Translating it yields CASSLNSGTEAFF.

The chain combines TRBV29-1 with TRBJ2-1, with D perhaps TRBD2 (5 bases). The CDR3 is 12 residues long. The germline V and J ends were trimmed by 7 bases and 1 base, with 8 bases remaining between them. Germline loops: CDR1 SQVTM, CDR2 ANQGSEA. The chain's CDR3 is CSAPGSYNEQFF. CDR3 sequence (DNA): TGCAGCGCCCCGGGATCCTACAATGAGCAGTTCTTC.

This clone showed up just once. The rearrangement links TRBV6-1 to TRBJ2-2; TRBD1 agrees at 8 bases. The trim removed 5 bases at V and 7 bases at J, leaving 6 bases unmatched. The CDR3 is made up of 14 amino acids. Germline V CDR1 and CDR2: MNHNS, SASEGT. For the CDR3, the DNA is TGTGCCAGCAGTTGGACAGGGCGAAGCGGGGAGCTGTTTTTT. Translated, it gives CASSWTGRSGELFF.

The gene calls are TRBV5-4 and TRBJ1-6; 12 bases map to TRBD1. The CDR3 is 19 residues long. Germline-derived CDR1 and CDR2 are SGHNT and YYREEE (reference sequence). With V trimmed by 4 bases and J by 0 bases, 8 bases remained unmatched. This CDR3 reads CASSAGTGGWSSYNSPLHF. The CDR3 coding sequence is TGTGCCAGCAGCGCCGGGACAGGGGGCTGGAGCTCCTATAATTCACCCCTCCACTTT.

The chain is built from TRBV28 and TRBJ1-2, with D perhaps TRBD1 (5 bases). The CDR3 contains 16 residues. CDR1 MDHEN and CDR2 SYDVKM come from the germline V gene. V was shortened by 9 bases and J by 4 bases, with 24 bases between the two germline ends. The CDR3 nucleotides are TGTGCCAGAAGCGGGGCGCGGAGTGTGGGGGTCTATGGCTACACCTTC. Encoded protein: CARSGARSVGVYGYTF.

Remarks on this clone: The junction departs from the called germline gene at one end, perhaps through a read error. V usage is TRBV10-3 and J usage is TRBJ2-7; no clear D. This CDR3 has 13 amino acids. Germline CDR1 ENHRY, CDR2 SYGVKD. CDR3 sequence: CAIGDLTRNEQYF. CDR3 DNA sequence: TGTGCCATCGGTGACTTGACACGTAACGAGCAGTACTTC.